One sample yielded the 27 T cell receptor beta chains listed below, sequenced in a study of neurological immune-mediated disorders. Described time point: technical triplicate 2. Each CDR3 protein is one row after TCRdb ran MiXCR on the 5' RACE reads. The table shows about 31,000 distinct CDR3 sequences, with roughly 15% occurring only once. The sample taken for sequencing was CD4+ T cells from blood. These receptors were obtained from a female donor with HTLV-1-associated myelopathy (HAM/TSP).

The sample holds many counts of this clonotype. The V and J genes are TRBV12-3 or TRBV12-4 and TRBJ2-1; TRBD2 matches at 9 bases. The J segment lost 8 bases and the V segment lost 4 bases, leaving 12 bases of the junction unmatched. The CDR3 sequence is 16 residues long. In nucleotides, the CDR3 is TGTGCCAGCAGTTCCCTGGCGGGAGGGGCTTTCTATGAGCAGTTCTTC. Protein: CASSSLAGGAFYEQFF.

Ten or more counts support this clonotype. This chain uses TRBV3-1 with TRBJ2-1; 9 nucleotides line up with TRBD2. Germline CDR1 is LGHDT and CDR2 is YNNKEL (reference sequence). This CDR3 contains 15 residues. Trimming cost V 3 bases and J 10 bases; bases outside gene matches: 10. The CDR3 is CASSHLGTSRREQFF. For the CDR3, the DNA is TGTGCCAGCAGCCATCTCGGGACTAGCAGGAGGGAGCAGTTCTTC.

This clonotype appeared many times. The chain is built from TRBV5-1 and TRBJ2-2; D is tentatively TRBD1 or TRBD2 (5 bases each). Germline V gives CDR1 SGHRS, CDR2 YFSETQ. This CDR3 is built from 14 residues. Trimming took off 4 bases at V and 5 bases at J, with 12 bases between the two ends. The CDR3 protein is CASSLGEGTGELFF. CDR3 sequence (DNA): TGCGCCAGCAGCCTTGGAGAGGGGACCGGGGAGCTGTTTTTT.

This clonotype was counted ten times or more. The V gene is TRBV20-1, the J gene TRBJ2-7; TRBD2 matches 9 bases. Per germline, CDR1 DFQATT and CDR2 SNEGSKA (reference sequence). The CDR3 has 13 residues. The junction had 5 bases not matched to a gene; V was cut back by 6 bases and J by 2 bases. The CDR3 sequence: CSALGLAPYEQYF. The CDR3 DNA reads as TGCAGTGCCCTCGGACTAGCGCCCTACGAGCAGTACTTC.

This clonotype was detected many times. This chain uses TRBV5-1 with TRBJ2-3; D is possibly TRBD2 (6 bases). The CDR3 runs to 18 residues. Germline V lookup: CDR1 SGHRS, CDR2 YFSETQ. Trimming shortened V by 4 bases and J by 6 bases, and 27 bases separated the two germline ends. CDR3 region: CASSKRPLGGGMADTQYF. Written as DNA, the CDR3 is TGCGCCAGCAGCAAGCGCCCCTTGGGTGGCGGGATGGCGGATACGCAGTATTTT.

This clonotype came up many times. V gene TRBV4-2 combines with J gene TRBJ2-2; D gene ambiguous. Germline V gene lookup returns CDR1 LGHNA and CDR2 YNFKEQ. Deletions cut 0 bases from V and 2 bases from J, with 1 base between. The CDR3 totals 13 residues. The CDR3 region has the DNA TGTGCCAGCAGCCAAGACAACACCGGGGAGCTGTTTTTT. It translates to CASSQDNTGELFF.

This clonotype was seen at least ten times. The J gene is TRBJ1-2, the V gene TRBV7-9; D ambiguous. This CDR3 spans 16 amino acids. Deletions cut 7 bases from V and 7 bases from J, with 25 bases between. Looked up from germline, CDR1 is SEHNR and CDR2 is FQNEAQ (reference sequence). CDR3 in DNA: TGTGCCAGCACCCCTCCCCTGACCGTGGCTCCGAGTGGCTACACCTTC. Its translation: CASTPPLTVAPSGYTF.

This clonotype was recorded many times. This chain links TRBV15 with TRBJ1-1; D unresolved. The V and J ends lost 3 bases and 1 base respectively, with 9 bases between them. CDR1 and CDR2 from the germline V gene are LNHNV and YYDKDF (reference sequence). The CDR3 loop spans 14 amino acids. The CDR3: CATSSMEPNTEAFF. CDR3 DNA sequence: TGTGCCACCAGCAGCATGGAGCCGAACACTGAAGCTTTCTTT. Together with reference TRBV15 and TRBJ1-1, the CDR3 gives the full variable domain: DAMVIQNPRYQVTQFGKPVTLSCSQTLNHNVMYWYQQKSSQAPKLLFHYYDKDFNNEADTPDNFQSRRPNTSFCFLDIRSPGLGDTAMYLCATSSMEPNTEAFFGQGTRLTVV.

In regard to this clonotype: One end of the junction does not line up with germline, which may come from a read error. The chain recombines TRBV12-3 or TRBV12-4 with TRBJ2-7, with 11 bases that match TRBD1. The CDR3 consists of 14 residues. The CDR3 loop is CASRLGQGAVEQYF. The DNA of the CDR3 is TGTGCCAGCCGTTTAGGACAGGGGGCTGTCGAGCAGTACTTC.

This clonotype came up once. The chain carries TRBV20-1 and TRBJ1-1; possible D gene TRBD1, 5 bases. The V end was cut by 6 bases, the J end by 4 bases, with 18 bases between. This CDR3 is built from 14 residues. In germline, CDR1 is DFQATT, CDR2 SNEGSKA (reference sequence). The CDR3 DNA sequence: TGCAGTGCCGAGGGCTCTAAAAGGGGCACTGAAGCTTTCTTT. This codes for CSAEGSKRGTEAFF.

The rearrangement links TRBV10-3 to TRBJ1-3; D may be TRBD1 (5 bases). The CDR3 extends over 16 amino acids. The V end was cut by 5 bases, the J end by 2 bases, with 16 bases between. Germline assignment: CDR1 ENHRY and CDR2 SYGVKD. For the CDR3, the DNA is TGTGCCATCAGTCCAGCTGGGGGGTCGACTGGAAACACCATATATTTT. Translation gives CAISPAGGSTGNTIYF.

This clonotype was picked up many times. V is TRBV7-2 and J is TRBJ2-1, with TRBD2 matching 8 bases. The CDR3 has 15 residues. The V gene's germline CDR1 is SGHTA and CDR2 FQGNSA. Trimming removed 3 bases from V and 8 bases from J; junction bases left unmatched: 9. The CDR3 DNA follows: TGTGCCAGCAGCTTCACTGCGGGGGGTAGTTATGAGCAGTTCTTC. It specifies CASSFTAGGSYEQFF. The whole variable domain, filled in from reference TRBV7-2 and TRBJ2-1, reads GAGVSQSPSNKVTEKGKDVELRCDPISGHTALYWYRQSLGQGLEFLIYFQGNSAPDKSGLPSDRFSAERTGGSVSTLTIQRTQQEDSAVYLCASSFTAGGSYEQFFGPGTRLTVL.

This clonotype was observed many times. The chain recombines TRBV12-3 or TRBV12-4 with TRBJ2-3; D is perhaps TRBD1 or TRBD2 (6 bases each). CDR3 length equals 14 residues. The V end was cut by 2 bases, the J end by 5 bases, with 11 bases between. The CDR3 region is CASSLSGAGDTQYF. The CDR3 nucleotides read TGTGCCAGCAGTTTATCGGGGGCGGGAGATACGCAGTATTTT.

This clonotype was seen many times. V is TRBV29-1 and J is TRBJ1-2; D ambiguous. The V gene lost 4 bases and the J gene lost 2 bases, with 11 bases spanning the gap. CDR3 length: 13 amino acids. Germline values: CDR1 SQVTM, CDR2 ANQGSEA. CDR3 sequence: CSVVPSGNYGYTF. The CDR3 nucleotides are TGCAGCGTTGTTCCCTCAGGAAACTATGGCTACACCTTC.

This clonotype was seen many times. The rearrangement joins TRBV20-1 to TRBJ2-3; D not resolved. The V and J ends lost 6 bases and 1 base respectively, with 14 bases between them. Per germline, CDR1 DFQATT and CDR2 SNEGSKA (reference sequence). The length of the CDR3 is 14 residues. CDR3 residues: CSASSGPGTDTQYF. CDR3 DNA sequence: TGCAGTGCCTCCTCAGGACCTGGCACAGATACGCAGTATTTT.

This clonotype was counted many times. The J gene is TRBJ2-7, the V gene TRBV20-1; 7 bases map to TRBD2. The germline gives CDR1 DFQATT, CDR2 SNEGSKA (reference sequence). V shed 5 bases, J shed 3 bases, and the junction held 7 bases outside the gene matches. The CDR3 consists of 13 residues. The CDR3 loop is CSASVSGDYEQYF. CDR3 in DNA: TGCAGTGCTTCGGTAAGCGGGGACTACGAGCAGTACTTC.

The chain combines TRBV29-1 with TRBJ2-7, with 9 bases that match TRBD1. From germline, CDR1 is SQVTM and CDR2 ANQGSEA. V was pared by 6 bases and J by 7 bases, with 4 bases of the junction left unmatched. The length of the CDR3 is 11 residues. CDR3 region: CSVRTGEEQYF. The CDR3 nucleotides read TGCAGCGTGAGGACAGGGGAAGAGCAGTACTTC.

There are many counts of this clonotype. The rearrangement joins TRBV15 to TRBJ2-5, with 11 nucleotides matching TRBD2. The CDR3 is made up of 17 amino acids. The V gene end was trimmed by 0 bases and the J gene end by 4 bases; junction bases not matched to a gene: 7. From germline, CDR1 is LNHNV and CDR2 YYDKDF (reference sequence). The CDR3: CATSRDYPGTSGETQYF. CDR3 coding DNA: TGTGCCACCAGCAGAGACTACCCCGGGACTAGCGGAGAGACCCAGTACTTC.

Ten or more counts support this clonotype. The rearrangement joins TRBV4-2 to TRBJ2-5; 8 nucleotides match TRBD1. The CDR3 spans 14 residues. CDR1 is LGHNA, CDR2 YNFKEQ, per germline. J lost 5 bases, V lost 2 bases, and 4 bases had no gene match. The CDR3 coding sequence is TGTGCCAGCAGCCAACAGGGGGCAAGGGAGACCCAGTACTTC. Translating gives CASSQQGARETQYF.

This clonotype was recorded many times. The rearrangement uses TRBV5-1 and TRBJ2-3; D could derive from TRBD1 or TRBD2 (5 bases each). This CDR3 contains 16 residues. CDR1 and CDR2 from the germline V gene are SGHRS and YFSETQ. The V end lost 5 bases, the J end lost 0 bases, and 16 bases lay between the germline ends. CDR3 loop: CASSTRGVTSTDTQYF. CDR3 nucleotides: TGCGCCAGCAGTACCCGAGGGGTCACTAGCACAGATACGCAGTATTTT.

In its sample, this clonotype was seen many times. CDR3 sequence reads: CSASPGAGPNEQFF. The CDR3 DNA reads TGCAGTGCTAGCCCCGGGGCAGGGCCCAATGAGCAGTTCTTC. The chain has TRBV20-1 and TRBJ2-1; D may match TRBD1 or TRBD2 (5 bases each). In germline, CDR1 is DFQATT, CDR2 SNEGSKA (reference sequence). The CDR3 extends over 14 amino acids. V lost 3 bases and J lost 6, with 15 bases in between.

This clonotype was observed at least ten times. The chain is built from TRBV29-1 and TRBJ2-1; 7 bases map to TRBD2. The CDR3 covers 12 residues. Germline lookup yields CDR1 SQVTM and CDR2 ANQGSEA. The CDR3 DNA reads TGCCAGGTAGCGGGCCGCTACAATGAGCAGTTCTTC. Residues: CQVAGRYNEQFF.

The V call is TRBV4-1, the J call TRBJ2-1, with D possibly being TRBD1 or TRBD2 (6 bases each). CDR1 is MGHRA and CDR2 is YSYEKL in the germline V gene. Trimming took 4 bases from V and 4 from J, leaving 14 bases between them. The CDR3 loop spans 15 amino acids. The CDR3 nucleotides read TGCGCCAGCAGCCCCTTCACAGGGACTTACAATGAGCAGTTCTTC. This encodes CASSPFTGTYNEQFF.

This clonotype was seen many times. The chain recombines TRBV6-5 with TRBJ2-2; TRBD1 matches 12 bases. The germline V gene has CDR1 MNHEY and CDR2 SVGAGI. V shed 2 bases, J shed 6 bases, and the junction held 10 bases outside the gene matches. CDR3 length equals 18 residues. The CDR3 region is CASSYRGPGQGAAGELFF. The CDR3 DNA is TGTGCCAGCAGTTACCGTGGCCCGGGACAGGGGGCAGCCGGGGAGCTGTTTTTT.

The sample holds many counts of this clonotype. This sequence joins TRBV28 and TRBJ2-7; D gene uncertain. In germline, CDR1 is MDHEN, CDR2 SYDVKM. The CDR3 has 13 residues. Trimming shortened V by 5 bases and J by 0 bases, and 8 bases separated the two germline ends. This CDR3 reads CASSPPNSYEQYF. DNA of the CDR3: TGTGCCAGCAGTCCCCCCAACTCCTACGAGCAGTACTTC.

This clonotype was seen repeatedly, ten times or more. The chain has TRBV10-3 and TRBJ1-6, with D possibly TRBD1 on 6 matching bases. Germline loops: CDR1 ENHRY, CDR2 SYGVKD. V shed 11 bases and J shed 3 bases, with 11 bases lying between them. The CDR3 loop spans 13 amino acids. CDR3 nucleotide sequence: TGTGCCGCCCGGACAGTCTATAATTCACCCCTCCACTTT. This gives the protein CAARTVYNSPLHF.

At least ten counts were recorded for this clonotype. V and J are TRBV20-1 and TRBJ2-7, with D maybe TRBD2 (5 bases). Germline V gene data show CDR1 as DFQATT and CDR2 as SNEGSKA (reference sequence). CDR3 size: 15 residues. V dropped 5 bases and J dropped 1 base, with 18 bases sitting between them. CDR3 residues: CSAVDSLTLSYEQYF. The CDR3 nucleotides read TGCAGTGCTGTGGACTCCTTAACTTTATCCTACGAGCAGTACTTC.